The source of this TCR beta chain is a study of T cells after yellow fever vaccination. For the study at large: Some fractions had low cell numbers, and these were prepared with SMART-Seq v4 Ultra Low Input. Study outcomes and limitations: Clones that expanded after primary vaccination mostly reappeared after the booster (around 96% CD4, 88% CD8). Researchers noted that a small share of clonotypes showed up in both CD4 and CD8 compartments.

Generation of TCR cDNA used 5'RACE template switching (which added a universal primer site and UMIs). TCRdb analysed the 5' RACE reads with MiXCR anew, one entry per CDR3 protein. The data contain some 550,000 distinct CDR3 sequences, over 15% of them singletons. This clonotype was counted only a few times. Its antigen is still unknown. The germline CDR1 and CDR2 sequences are MNHEY and SMNVEV (reference sequence). CDR3 length equals 15 residues. With V trimmed by 7 bases and J by 5 bases, 3 bases remained unmatched. The chain is built from TRBV27 and TRBJ2-2; 14 bases agree with TRBD2. The sequence came from a man in his thirties or forties who received the YFV17D yellow fever vaccine. The sequencing here drew on PBMCs, taken 15 days after the yellow fever booster vaccination. The CDR3 here is CASKRLAGGTGELFF. The CDR3 DNA reads TGTGCCAGCAAAAGACTAGCGGGAGGGACCGGGGAGCTGTTTTTT.